Detailed here is one TCR beta chain. Its antigen remains unidentified. The library was built by means of the immunoSEQ multiplex PCR assay. For the multiplex PCR, a mixture combining 60 forward primers for TCR Vbeta segments and 13 reverse primers for TCR Jbeta segments was used. A multiplex PCR assay on genomic DNA amplified the CDR3 region of rearranged TCR beta genes. The amplified TCR beta libraries were sequenced on the Illumina HiSeq System as 87-base-pair reads. The source study handled its data this way. A later analysis tallied around 87 million unique TCR beta chains across the 666 repertoires, and some 10 million of those chains were shared by two or more donors. Raw reads were error-corrected and collapsed into unique sequences with a nearest-neighbor algorithm that merged closely related sequences to remove PCR and sequencing errors. CDR3 sequences were aligned to IMGT reference sequences to assign V, D and J gene segments. For a sequence to be retained, at least a six-nucleotide match to both a V gene segment and a J gene segment was required. Rearrangements were called productive when the CDR3 lacked stop codons and stayed in frame with V and J; all others were non-productive. CDR3 was defined according to IMGT convention as the region running from the second conserved V-encoded cysteine to the conserved J-encoded phenylalanine. The earlier analysis of 550 to 650 of the donors excluded any sequence lacking an unambiguous match to a single V gene segment. An earlier analysis of under 750 of the donors called V segments functional above 56.7% productive rearrangements and segregating when the between-donor standard deviation exceeded 5%. A statistical classification framework was built for diagnosing cytomegalovirus status from the catalog of TCR beta chain sequences. In a later analysis, V and J genes were assigned by comparing TCR nucleotide sequences against IMGT/GENE-DB human TR gene sequences. The TCRdist pipeline was used in a later analysis to assign CDR3 sequences and most-parsimonious VDJ recombination scenarios. In a later analysis, every TCR beta chain was defined by the combination of its CDR3 amino acid sequence and its V-gene family, and reads without a unique V-gene family were dropped. In a later analysis, some 600 highly shared, low-generation-probability nucleotide sequences were removed to address suspected cross-contamination and a sequencing artifact. A later analysis calculated a clonal expansion index for each public chain from normalized within-repertoire ranks of inferred template counts. In a later analysis, generation probabilities were computed using a VDJ recombination model fitted to out-of-frame rearrangements, and the results were checked against IGoR. In a later analysis, hypergeometric tests were used to score TCR-TCR, TCR-HLA and TCR-CMV co-occurrence, with a repertoire-size bias correction applied to TCR pairs. In a later analysis, false discovery rates were estimated by permuting HLA or CMV assignments 20 times. In a later analysis, co-occurring TCRs were grouped with DBSCAN, and TCRdist sequence similarity was added when clustering was performed within HLA-allele-positive subsets. Co-occurrence clustering excluded repertoires with fewer than 30,000 or more than 120,000 public chains, plus five with anomalous nucleotide sharing. The immuneACCESS repertoire file appears here via TCRdb, limited to in-frame rearrangements. These files lack a portion of the clones; in checked studies, under half of the deficit traces to unresolved V genes, and the cause of the others is not known. The V and J calls and the clone size are those of that table, but D and trimming were determined from the DNA. The table held for this sample gives 200,000 or so clones. 0.7% to 0.8% of the sample is in the top ten clones.

The sample originates from a study of cytomegalovirus exposure and HLA in healthy donors (dated by TCRdb to about 2017). Broadly, across the study: According to an earlier analysis of a few hundred of the donors, some 180 million T cells yielded 100 million or so unique TCR beta sequences and approximately 300 Gb of sequence data. Among roughly 370 genotyped donors of the cohort, an average of 235,054 unique TCR beta nucleotide sequences were sequenced per donor, roughly 20% of them non-productive. The number of donors typed differed by locus, with roughly 620-640 for A, B, C, DRB1 and DQB1, more than 500 for DQA1, nearly 610 for DPA1, and some 450 for DPB1. An earlier analysis of approximately 630 of the donors applied high-throughput TCR beta sequencing to assess whether each TCR beta V gene segment acted as functional or pseudogenic. Approximately 330 gigabases of sequencing data and around 85 million unique TCR sequences made up an early release that covered 640 HLA-typed donors. The genetic ancestry cluster associated with self-reported Caucasian donors included about 81% of the approximately 400 genotyped donors. Genome-wide SNP genotypes for about 60% of the roughly 700 donors were used in a later genetic analysis, which treated that subset as a discovery cohort. HLA typing covered class I and class II loci at four-digit resolution. High-throughput TCR immunosequencing, statistical association of individual TCRs with disease status, and machine learning were combined to predict cytomegalovirus infection status. The study aimed to test whether cataloging public T cell receptors could reveal signatures of past pathogen exposure. Rather than using new phenotypic data, the later analysis identified candidate immune exposures from TCR beta sequences and from how often those sequences occurred across donors. Alongside the repertoire data, information on donor age, sex, ethnicity and CMV serostatus was compiled. In addition to the first cohort of approximately 650 subjects, a separate validation cohort of 100 to 150 different subjects was used. The study used immunosequencing to profile the T cell repertoires of approximately 650 subjects and linked those repertoires to cytomegalovirus serostatus. Roughly five DR-DQ haplotypes were treated as single units for association and clustering because of strong linkage in the cohort. To study patterns of TCR occurrence, a later analysis re-analyzed previously published TCR beta repertoires from around 660 donors and added high-resolution HLA genotyping. All discovery cohort repertoires had been generated on a single sequencing platform.

Between the V and J ends, shortened by 3 bases and 3 bases respectively, the junction contains 8 bases. The germline V gene supplies CDR1 SGHTA and CDR2 FQGNSA. The CDR3 holds 13 amino acids from the cysteine to the phenylalanine. Only the CDR3 part of the read is kept: 39 bases, read in frame from the first base. The cohort was made up of 500 to 850 healthy bone marrow donors. All cohort members were sampled while nominally healthy, although unrecorded immune exposures were likely present. The donor tested CMV seronegative and was one of the 352 seronegative cohort members. A peripheral blood sample was provided by each donor, and peripheral blood mononuclear cells were used for TCR beta sequencing. The Qiagen DNeasy Blood Extraction Kit was used to extract genomic DNA from the blood cell samples. What the study reported, not specific to this receptor: The earlier analysis of 450 to 700 of the donors excluded fewer than 20 rarely observed V segments, including chromosome 9 orphons, because counts were too low. A later analysis found that most CMV-associated TCR beta chains appeared HLA-restricted, with HLA associations seemingly driven largely by CMV exposure. Because some donors lacked HLA typing at each locus, the association tests relied only on the typed subset. Strong co-occurrence of HLA alleles, especially DR and DQ, made assigning TCR associations to individual alleles difficult. A group of highly shared sequence variants was considered likely to be a technical artifact of the sequencing pipeline. In a later genetic analysis, fewer N-insertions in productive TCRs were reported among donors in an Asian-associated ancestry cluster than the roughly 640-donor mean. V-gene and J-gene trimming of TCR beta chains was associated with a missense DCLRE1C variant in a later genetic analysis, and the association was replicated in an independent cohort. An earlier analysis of several hundred of the donors showed that most TCR beta V segments appeared in productive rearrangements either about 87% or about 30% of the time, which broadly matched IMGT annotations. In a later analysis, TCR association rates were found to vary across HLA loci, with the most associated TCRs seen for DRB1 alleles and the fewest for HLA-C alleles. Correlated functional status among segregating V segments might reflect linkage disequilibrium, but an unknown experimental factor could not be ruled out. Specific HLA alleles were associated with 15,000 to 20,000 TCR beta sequences at a false discovery rate of 0.05 in a later analysis. The authors suggested that the approach could potentially be generalized to other disease states and immunological phenotypes. In both the original and validation cohorts, the classifier was reported to diagnose cytomegalovirus status with high specificity and sensitivity. In vitro tests confirmed that a few of the cytomegalovirus-associated TCR beta chains recognize cytomegalovirus antigens. Several of the top co-occurrence clusters appeared to be linked to parvovirus B19, influenza, CMV and Epstein-Barr virus, according to a later analysis. In the study, 150 to 200 TCR beta chains were listed as associated with cytomegalovirus. Roughly uniform sequencing depth across donors was assumed in presence/absence analyses, although this assumption may not hold. In this cohort, only TCR beta chains were sequenced, and detectable features were limited by the absence of alpha or paired-chain data. Because the 87-base-pair reads could not distinguish some IMGT-functional V segments, including TRBV6-2 and TRBV6-3, those segments were excluded. A further reported finding was that TCR beta sequences accurately predicted the HLA-A and HLA-B alleles for most subjects in the first cohort. In a later analysis, HLA-associated TCR beta chains were found to be more clonally expanded and to have lower generation probabilities than equally common non-associated chains. Most TCR sequences were seen in very few donors, while some public TCRs were found in many individuals. CMV serostatus was the only immune exposure information available for the cohort.

This clonotype originated in a boy aged 5-17 years in good health and CMV-seronegative. Sequenced: PBMCs. The chain employs TRBV7-2 and TRBJ1-1; the D gene identity is not certain. The encoded CDR3 is CASSFGLYTEAFF. The nucleotide sequence is given as TGTGCCAGCAGCTTCGGACTCTACACTGAAGCTTTCTTT.